This T cell receptor (beta chain) appears in the sequencing data of a study of patients and donors after allogeneic stem cell transplantation. Germline CDR1 reads SQVTM; CDR2 reads ANQGSEA. There are 15 residues in the CDR3. Trimming took off 3 bases at V and 1 base at J, with 15 bases between the two ends. One entry per CDR3 protein, called by TCRdb with MiXCR from the RT-PCR reads. Among about 200,000 distinct CDR3 sequences listed, 38% were seen once. The origin of this receptor is a human donor who was either an allogeneic HSCT recipient or a stem cell or donor lymphocyte infusion donor (not recorded which). It is not recorded whose cells these are; they may come from a transplant donor. Specimen: blood, either unsorted or a sorted T cell fraction (not recorded which). J is TRBJ1-2 and V is TRBV29-1, with D perhaps matching TRBD1 (6 bases). The CDR3 spells CSVENSGDNNYGYTF. CDR3 sequence (DNA): TGCAGCGTTGAGAATTCTGGGGACAATAACTATGGCTACACCTTC.